This T cell receptor (beta chain) was identified in a study of cytomegalovirus exposure and HLA in healthy donors. Study results and limitations: The classifier reportedly diagnosed cytomegalovirus status with high sensitivity and specificity. A list of more than 150 TCR beta chains associated with cytomegalovirus was given. TCR sequences were mostly rare, though some public TCRs occurred in many donors. CMV antigen specificity of a few CMV-associated chains was confirmed in vitro.

Notes on this clone: Its target is not known.

CDR3 length: 14 amino acids. In germline, CDR1 is MGHDK, CDR2 SYGVNS. Trimming removed 2 bases at V and 5 bases at J, with 12 bases between. Some clones are missing from TCRdb's copy, which holds only in-frame ones; the method was immunoSEQ multiplex PCR. The sample contains more than 90,000 clones, around nine tenths of which appear only once. The material sequenced was PBMCs. J is TRBJ2-5 and V is TRBV25-1, with D tentatively TRBD2 (5 bases). The clonotype comes from a young man in good health and CMV-seropositive. CDR3 sequence: CASSETGVAETQYF. CDR3 DNA sequence: TGTGCCAGCAGTGAAACCGGGGTAGCGGAGACCCAGTACTTC.